This T cell receptor beta chain was sequenced for a study of siplizumab effects on memory and regulatory T cells. TCR templates, 80,000 to 100,000 per sample, were assayed. This table comes from immunoSEQ multiplex PCR, and its TCRdb copy is limited to in-frame clones, with some not included. The sample has about 56,000 clones, around 97% seen once. Losses at the gene ends were 1 base for V and 3 bases for J; bases not matched to a gene: 5. The CDR3 consists of 15 residues. CDR1 and CDR2 from the germline V gene are SQVTM and ANQGSEA. Donor pairs, three in total, had unstimulated naive, memory, effector memory and TEMRA subsets sequenced.

Material for sequencing was naive CD8+ T cells sorted from blood. This TCR was recovered from a human donor in good health. This sequence joins TRBV29-1 and TRBJ2-1, with 8 bases that match TRBD2. The CDR3 DNA reads TGCAGCGTTGAAGTTCCTAGCGGGTTCTACAATGAGCAGTTCTTC. Amino acid sequence: CSVEVPSGFYNEQFF.